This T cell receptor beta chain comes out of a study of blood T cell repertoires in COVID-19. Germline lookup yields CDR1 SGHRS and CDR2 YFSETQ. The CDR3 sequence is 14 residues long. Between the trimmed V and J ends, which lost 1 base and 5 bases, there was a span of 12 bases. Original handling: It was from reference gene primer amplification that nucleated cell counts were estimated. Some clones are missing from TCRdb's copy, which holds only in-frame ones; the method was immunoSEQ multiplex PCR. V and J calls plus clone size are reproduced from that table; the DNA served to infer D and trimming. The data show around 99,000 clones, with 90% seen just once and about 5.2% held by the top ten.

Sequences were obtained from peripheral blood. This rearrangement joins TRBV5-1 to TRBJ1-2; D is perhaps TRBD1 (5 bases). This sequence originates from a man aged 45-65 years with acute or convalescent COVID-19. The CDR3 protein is CASSLTAGQYGYTF. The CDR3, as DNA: TGCGCCAGCAGCTTGACCGCAGGGCAATATGGCTACACCTTC.